This T cell receptor beta chain was sequenced during a study of blood T cell repertoires in COVID-19. Study context: Sources were T cells, B-cell-depleted T cells, or PBMCs; the material itself was cDNA or gDNA.

This CDR3 is 14 amino acids long. Germline-derived CDR1 and CDR2 are LNHDA and SQIVND (reference sequence). Trimming stripped 0 bases from V and 0 bases from J, with 5 bases between. Assay: immunoSEQ multiplex PCR; the TCRdb copy retains only in-frame clones and omits some. The data show more than 60,000 clones, over 80% seen once. The sequencing sample was made of peripheral blood. The chain is built from TRBV19 and TRBJ1-2; D is unclear. The TCR originated in a man aged 50 to 59 with acute or convalescent COVID-19. The CDR3, as DNA: TGTGCCAGTAGTATAGATTTATCTAACTATGGCTACACCTTC. Its translation is CASSIDLSNYGYTF.